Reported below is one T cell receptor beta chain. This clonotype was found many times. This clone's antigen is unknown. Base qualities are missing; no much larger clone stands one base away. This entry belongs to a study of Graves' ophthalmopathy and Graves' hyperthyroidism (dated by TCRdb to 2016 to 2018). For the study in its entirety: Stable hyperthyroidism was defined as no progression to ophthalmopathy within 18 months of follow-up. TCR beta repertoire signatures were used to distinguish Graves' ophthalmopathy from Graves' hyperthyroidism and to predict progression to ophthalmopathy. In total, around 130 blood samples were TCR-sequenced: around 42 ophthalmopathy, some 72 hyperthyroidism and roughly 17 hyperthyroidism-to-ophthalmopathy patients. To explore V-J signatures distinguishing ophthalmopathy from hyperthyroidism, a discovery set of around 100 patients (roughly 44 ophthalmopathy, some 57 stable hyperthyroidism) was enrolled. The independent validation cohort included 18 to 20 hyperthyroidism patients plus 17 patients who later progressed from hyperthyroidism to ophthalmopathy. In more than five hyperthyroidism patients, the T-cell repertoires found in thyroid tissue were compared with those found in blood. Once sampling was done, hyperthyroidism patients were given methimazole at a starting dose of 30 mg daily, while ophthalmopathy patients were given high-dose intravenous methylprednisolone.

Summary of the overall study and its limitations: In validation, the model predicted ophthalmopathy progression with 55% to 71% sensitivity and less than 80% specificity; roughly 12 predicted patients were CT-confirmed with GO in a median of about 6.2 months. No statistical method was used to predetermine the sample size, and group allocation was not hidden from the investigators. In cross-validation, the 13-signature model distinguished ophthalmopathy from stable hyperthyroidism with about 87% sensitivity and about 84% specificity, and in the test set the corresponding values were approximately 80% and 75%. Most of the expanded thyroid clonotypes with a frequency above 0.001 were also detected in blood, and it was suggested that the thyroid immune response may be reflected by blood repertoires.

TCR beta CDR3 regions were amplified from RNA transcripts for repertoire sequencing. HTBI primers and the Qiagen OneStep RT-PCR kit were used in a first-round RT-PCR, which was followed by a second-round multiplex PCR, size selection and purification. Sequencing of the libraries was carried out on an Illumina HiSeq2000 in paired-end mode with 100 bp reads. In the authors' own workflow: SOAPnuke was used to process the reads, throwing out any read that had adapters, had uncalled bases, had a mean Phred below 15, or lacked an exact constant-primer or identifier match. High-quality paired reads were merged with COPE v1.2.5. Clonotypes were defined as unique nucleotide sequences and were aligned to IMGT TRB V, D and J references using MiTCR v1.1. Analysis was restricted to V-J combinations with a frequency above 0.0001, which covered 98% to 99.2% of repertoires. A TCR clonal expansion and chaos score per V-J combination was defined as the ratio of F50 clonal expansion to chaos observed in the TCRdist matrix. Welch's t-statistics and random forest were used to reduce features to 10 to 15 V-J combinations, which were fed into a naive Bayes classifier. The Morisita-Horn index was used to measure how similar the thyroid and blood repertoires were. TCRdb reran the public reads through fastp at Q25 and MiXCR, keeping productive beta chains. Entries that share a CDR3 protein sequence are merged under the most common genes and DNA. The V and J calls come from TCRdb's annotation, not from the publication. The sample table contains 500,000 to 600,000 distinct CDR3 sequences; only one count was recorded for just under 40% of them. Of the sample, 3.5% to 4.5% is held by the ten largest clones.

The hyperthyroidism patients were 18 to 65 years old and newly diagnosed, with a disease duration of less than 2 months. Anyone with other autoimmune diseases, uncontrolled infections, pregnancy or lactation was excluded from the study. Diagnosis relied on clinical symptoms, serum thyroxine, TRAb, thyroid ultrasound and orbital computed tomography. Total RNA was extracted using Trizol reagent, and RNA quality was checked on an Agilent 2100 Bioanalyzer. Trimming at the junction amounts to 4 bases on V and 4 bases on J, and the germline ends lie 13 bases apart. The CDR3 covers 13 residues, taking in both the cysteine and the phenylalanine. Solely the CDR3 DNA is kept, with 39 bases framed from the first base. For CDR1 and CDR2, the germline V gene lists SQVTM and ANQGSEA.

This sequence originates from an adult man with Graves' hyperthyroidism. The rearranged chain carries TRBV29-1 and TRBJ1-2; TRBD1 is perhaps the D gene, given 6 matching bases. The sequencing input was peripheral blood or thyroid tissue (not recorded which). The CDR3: CSVGGQGGYGYTF. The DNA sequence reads TGCAGCGTTGGGGGGCAGGGTGGCTATGGCTACACCTTC.